These 23 T cell receptor beta chains originate from one sample sequenced in a study of radiotherapy plus CTLA-4 blockade in lung cancer. Some clones are missing from TCRdb's copy, which holds only in-frame ones; the method was immunoSEQ multiplex PCR. The sample yields about 90,000 clones, over 75% seen once. Sequenced here: peripheral blood, sampled from a patient treated with radiotherapy plus ipilimumab. These receptors were taken from a human donor with non-small cell lung cancer that progressed on radiotherapy plus ipilimumab.

The J gene is TRBJ1-2, the V gene TRBV12-5; D is uncertain. Germline V gene sequence: CDR1 LGHNT, CDR2 FRNRAP. This CDR3 is 12 amino acids long. Trimming pared 6 bases from V and 2 bases from J, leaving 7 bases between. DNA for the CDR3: TGTGCTAGTGGAAACGGGAACTATGGCTACACCTTC. It codes for CASGNGNYGYTF.

This clone was picked up a small number of times. The CDR3 region has the DNA TGTGCCTGGAACGGCGGGAGTACCGGGGAGCTGTTTTTT. Translating gives CAWNGGSTGELFF. This sequence joins TRBV30 and TRBJ2-2, with 7 nucleotides matching TRBD2. Germline CDR1 GTSNPN, CDR2 SVGIG (reference sequence). The CDR3 is made up of 13 amino acids. The V segment lost 4 bases and the J segment 5 bases; nucleotides outside the gene matches: 4.

This chain links TRBV6-1 with TRBJ1-2; no definite D call. CDR3 length: 15 amino acids. CDR1 is MNHNS and CDR2 is SASEGT in the germline V gene. V lost 2 bases and J 4 bases, leaving 14 bases between the germline ends. CDR3: CASSESGSRVYGYTF. For the CDR3, the DNA is TGTGCCAGCAGTGAATCCGGGAGCCGAGTCTATGGCTACACCTTC.

The chain has TRBV5-6 and TRBJ2-7; 10 bases map to TRBD1. The CDR3 runs to 13 residues. The germline gives CDR1 SGHDT, CDR2 YYEEEE. V lost 5 bases and J lost 4; bases outside the gene matches: 3. The CDR3 loop is CASRRDRGYEQYF. The CDR3 DNA sequence: TGTGCCAGCAGACGGGACAGGGGTTACGAGCAGTACTTC.

This chain connects TRBV5-1 to TRBJ2-5; perhaps D is TRBD1 or TRBD2 (5 bases each). Trimming shortened V by 4 bases and J by 1 base, and 14 bases separated the two germline ends. Per the germline V gene, CDR1 is SGHRS and CDR2 is YFSETQ. This CDR3 region has 15 residues. In DNA, the CDR3 is TGCGCCAGCAGCCATCCATCAGGGAGCCAAGAGACCCAGTACTTC. Translating it yields CASSHPSGSQETQYF.

The genes are TRBV5-1 and TRBJ1-3; 7 bases map to TRBD1. V dropped 5 bases and J dropped 4; count of bases not matched to a gene: 3. The CDR3 has 13 residues. Germline assignment: CDR1 SGHRS and CDR2 YFSETQ. The CDR3, as DNA: TGCGCCAGCAGTACAGGGGCGGGAAACACCATATATTTT. Protein product: CASSTGAGNTIYF. Full variable domain (outside the CDR3, taken from reference TRBV5-1 and TRBJ1-3): KAGVTQTPRYLIKTRGQQVTLSCSPISGHRSVSWYQQTPGQGLQFLFEYFSETQRNKGNFPGRFSGRQFSNSRSEMNVSTLELGDSALYLCASSTGAGNTIYFGEGSWLTVV.

This chain joins TRBV7-3 and TRBJ2-2; 12 nucleotides line up with TRBD2. Germline V lookup: CDR1 SGHTA, CDR2 FQGTGA. The CDR3 consists of 15 residues. J was trimmed by 5 bases and V by 5 bases; bases with no gene match: 3. CDR3 sequence reads: CASSQGLAGTGELFF. The DNA for the CDR3 is TGTGCCAGCAGCCAAGGACTAGCGGGGACCGGGGAGCTGTTTTTT.

In its sample, this clone was seen a few times. The chain is built from TRBV10-3 and TRBJ1-4, with 9 positions matching TRBD1. This CDR3 contains 13 residues. The trim removed 9 bases at V and 4 bases at J, leaving 3 bases unmatched. Germline CDR1 ENHRY, CDR2 SYGVKD. DNA for the CDR3: TGTGCCATGGGACAGGGTGATAATGAAAAACTGTTTTTT. Encoded protein: CAMGQGDNEKLFF.

The genes are TRBV7-8 and TRBJ1-5, with TRBD1 matching over 8 bases. Germline values: CDR1 SGHVS, CDR2 FQNEAQ. CDR3 length equals 14 residues. V shed 5 bases, J shed 8 bases, and the junction held 8 bases outside the gene matches. The CDR3 nucleotides are TGTGCCAGCAGCCTGGCAGGGGGCGAGAAGCCCCAGCATTTT. It encodes CASSLAGGEKPQHF.

This clone was found once. The V and J genes are TRBV6-5 and TRBJ2-2; a possible D gene is TRBD1 (6 bases). CDR3 length: 13 residues. CDR1 and CDR2 from the germline V gene are MNHEY and SVGAGI. V was trimmed by 5 bases and J by 6 bases, leaving 10 bases between them. The CDR3 DNA reads TGTGCCAGCAGTAGAGGGGGTGCCGGGGAGCTGTTTTTT. Its translation: CASSRGGAGELFF.

The chain's CDR3 is CASSIGGNSVYSPLHF. CDR3 bases: TGTGCCAGTAGTATCGGGGGGAATTCTGTGTATTCACCCCTCCACTTT. The genes are TRBV19 and TRBJ1-6; tentatively, D is TRBD1 (5 bases). Germline V gene sequence: CDR1 LNHDA, CDR2 SQIVND (reference sequence). Deletions cut 3 bases from V and 8 bases from J, with 17 bases between. The CDR3 runs to 16 residues.

This chain links TRBV10-3 with TRBJ1-1; D not resolved. Per germline, CDR1 ENHRY and CDR2 SYGVKD. The CDR3 contains 15 residues. Trimming took 0 bases from V and 4 from J, leaving 12 bases between them. The CDR3: CAISESGGFGTEAFF. Written as DNA, the CDR3 is TGTGCCATCAGTGAGTCCGGAGGGTTCGGCACTGAAGCTTTCTTT.

This clone was observed a single time. The chain has TRBV6-6 and TRBJ1-2, with 8 bases matching TRBD1. V trimming: 6 bases; J trimming: 4 bases; junction bases outside the gene matches: 10. Germline assignment: CDR1 MNHNY and CDR2 SVGAGI (reference sequence). The CDR3 is 15 residues long. CDR3 loop: CASSSGQGRSYGYTF. The CDR3 DNA reads as TGTGCCAGCAGCTCCGGACAGGGTCGATCCTATGGCTACACCTTC.

The table lists this clone with a few counts. J is TRBJ2-7 and V is TRBV6-6, with no clear D. The CDR3 covers 13 residues. CDR1 is MNHNY, CDR2 SVGAGI, per germline (reference sequence). The V gene lost 0 bases and the J gene lost 3 bases, with 6 bases spanning the gap. Written as DNA, the CDR3 is TGTGCCAGCAGTTACTCGATTGGCTACGAGCAGTACTTC. Translation gives CASSYSIGYEQYF.

The chain combines TRBV19 with TRBJ2-5, with D perhaps matching TRBD1 (5 bases). The CDR3 is 15 residues long. V dropped 0 bases and J dropped 6 bases, with 14 bases sitting between them. The germline V gene has CDR1 LNHDA and CDR2 SQIVND (reference sequence). The CDR3 DNA reads TGTGCCAGTAGTATAGACCCATCAGGGATTCAGACCCAGTACTTC. Amino acids: CASSIDPSGIQTQYF.

As DNA, the CDR3 is TGCGCCAGCAGCCATAAGGCAGCGAACATCGCTGAAGCTTTCTTT. This gives the protein CASSHKAANIAEAFF. The rearrangement uses TRBV4-3 and TRBJ1-1; D unresolved. CDR3 length equals 15 residues. The germline V and J ends were trimmed by 3 bases and 6 bases, with 17 bases remaining between them. Germline-derived CDR1 and CDR2 are LGHNA and YSLEER.

The rearrangement joins TRBV6-5 to TRBJ2-6; D ambiguous. Germline V gives CDR1 MNHEY, CDR2 SVGAGI. The CDR3 covers 15 residues. Trimming took off 2 bases at V and 3 bases at J, with 8 bases between the two ends. For the CDR3, the DNA is TGTGCCAGCAGTTACACTGGGATTGGGGCCAACGTCCTGACTTTC. It specifies CASSYTGIGANVLTF.

The chain employs TRBV6-5 and TRBJ2-3, with D possibly being TRBD2 (6 bases). CDR1 MNHEY and CDR2 SVGAGI come from the germline V gene. The V end lost 0 bases, the J end lost 1 base, and 11 bases lay between the germline ends. This CDR3 spans 16 amino acids. The DNA for the CDR3 is TGTGCCAGCAGTTACTCGTTAGCGGTAGGCACAGATACGCAGTATTTT. Protein sequence: CASSYSLAVGTDTQYF.

The rearrangement uses TRBV7-9 and TRBJ2-3, with TRBD2 matching 8 bases. This CDR3 region has 14 residues. CDR1 and CDR2 from the germline V gene are SEHNR and FQNEAQ (reference sequence). The V gene end was trimmed by 3 bases and the J gene end by 6 bases; junction bases not matched to a gene: 5. The DNA for the CDR3 is TGTGCCAGCAGCTTGGAGCGGGGGTGGGATACGCAGTATTTT. Translation gives CASSLERGWDTQYF. The variable domain in full, completed from reference TRBV7-9 and TRBJ2-3, reads DTGVSQNPRHKITKRGQNVTFRCDPISEHNRLYWYRQTLGQGPEFLTYFQNEAQLEKSRLLSDRFSAERPKGSFSTLEIQRTEQGDSAMYLCASSLERGWDTQYFGPGTRLTVL.

The chain employs TRBV6-5 and TRBJ2-7; maybe TRBD2 (6 bases). CDR1 and CDR2 from the germline V gene are MNHEY and SVGAGI. The CDR3 consists of 15 residues. V was pared by 7 bases and J by 0 bases, with 16 bases between. CDR3: CASNKLGGSSYEQYF. The CDR3 nucleotides read TGTGCCAGCAACAAACTAGGAGGGAGCTCCTACGAGCAGTACTTC.

This CDR3 is CASSLGTAWAGDEKLFF. CDR3 nucleotides: TGTGCCAGCAGCTTGGGGACCGCGTGGGCCGGGGATGAAAAACTGTTTTTT. V usage is TRBV7-9 and J usage is TRBJ1-4; tentative D call: TRBD1 (5 bases). V lost 3 bases to trimming and J lost 6 bases, with 20 bases between them. Germline loops: CDR1 SEHNR, CDR2 FQNEAQ (reference sequence). This CDR3 contains 17 residues.

The J gene is TRBJ2-3, the V gene TRBV25-1; either TRBD1 or TRBD2 may supply D (5 bases each). The CDR3 is 14 amino acids. Looked up from germline, CDR1 is MGHDK and CDR2 is SYGVNS. Deletions cut 5 bases from V and 2 bases from J, with 11 bases between. CDR3 nucleotide sequence: TGTGCCAGCAGTCCAGGGACCCACACAGATACGCAGTATTTT. Amino acids: CASSPGTHTDTQYF.

V is TRBV7-2 and J is TRBJ1-6; D is possibly TRBD1 (6 bases). Germline CDR1 and CDR2: SGHTA and FQGNSA. The CDR3 spans 16 residues. Trimming took 6 bases from V and 7 from J, leaving 19 bases between them. Here the CDR3 reads CASSIDQGFKNSPLHF. CDR3 nucleotides: TGTGCCAGCAGTATAGACCAGGGGTTTAAGAATTCACCCCTCCACTTT.